These 14 T cell receptor beta chains share one sample of origin, sequenced in a study of cytomegalovirus exposure and HLA in healthy donors. 60 Vbeta and 13 Jbeta primers were used in PCR. Repertoires were generated with immunoSEQ multiplex PCR, while TCRdb's copy carries only in-frame clones and drops some. The sample carries about 160,000 clones, 70% to 80% recorded once. The sample consisted of PBMCs. The receptor set was obtained from a man aged 60 to 75 in good health and CMV-seronegative.

J is TRBJ1-1 and V is TRBV7-9; 8 bases are a match to TRBD1. CDR1 SEHNR and CDR2 FQNEAQ come from the germline V gene (reference sequence). The CDR3 loop spans 17 amino acids. Unmatched junction bases numbered 11, after V lost 5 bases and J lost 0 bases. The CDR3 spells CASSPRQGSGMNTEAFF. In nucleotides, the CDR3 is TGTGCCAGCAGCCCAAGACAGGGGTCTGGAATGAACACTGAAGCTTTCTTT.

The chain uses TRBV15 and TRBJ2-7; 10 bases fit TRBD2. Trimming at V came to 0 bases and at J to 3 bases, leaving 5 bases not matched to a gene. CDR3 length: 16 amino acids. Looked up from germline, CDR1 is LNHNV and CDR2 is YYDKDF (reference sequence). CDR3 sequence reads: CATSRDLAGALYEQYF. In DNA form, the CDR3 reads TGTGCCACCAGCAGAGATCTAGCGGGAGCCCTCTACGAGCAGTACTTC.

This clone has only one observation. The rearrangement joins TRBV28 to TRBJ2-5; 9 bases match TRBD2. Germline V gives CDR1 MDHEN, CDR2 SYDVKM. There are 17 residues in the CDR3. Trimming removed 6 bases from V and 3 bases from J; junction bases left unmatched: 14. For the CDR3, the DNA is TGTGCCAGCAGCCCGCTAGCGGGAACGTACACCAAAGAGACCCAGTACTTC. This codes for CASSPLAGTYTKETQYF.

The chain employs TRBV18 and TRBJ2-1, with 13 bases lining up with TRBD2. V gave up 5 bases and J gave up 4 bases; unmatched junction bases: 2. This CDR3 spans 15 amino acids. The germline V gene has CDR1 KGHSH and CDR2 LQKENI. For the CDR3, the DNA is TGTGCCAGCTCAGGACTAGCGGGGGAGTACAATGAGCAGTTCTTC. This codes for CASSGLAGEYNEQFF.

The CDR3 loop is CASSHGGQQGSYEQYF. DNA of the CDR3: TGCGCCAGCAGCCATGGAGGACAGCAAGGGTCCTACGAGCAGTACTTC. The V call is TRBV4-3, the J call TRBJ2-5, with D possibly matching TRBD1 (6 bases). The J call may not be correct, given that the DNA end is closer to TRBJ2-7. This CDR3 is 16 amino acids long. Germline V gives CDR1 LGHNA, CDR2 YSLEER.

The rearrangement uses TRBV5-1 and TRBJ2-3; 10 bases map to TRBD2. This CDR3 has 15 amino acids. The germline gives CDR1 SGHRS, CDR2 YFSETQ. The V gene end was trimmed by 2 bases and the J gene end by 1 base; junction bases not matched to a gene: 1. CDR3: CASSFTSGGTDTQYF. The CDR3 region has the DNA TGCGCCAGCAGCTTTACTAGCGGGGGCACAGATACGCAGTATTTT.

The chain employs TRBV7-8 and TRBJ2-2; D might be TRBD1 (5 bases). The CDR3 runs to 13 residues. Germline CDR1 reads SGHVS; CDR2 reads FQNEAQ. The germline V and J ends were trimmed by 6 bases and 7 bases, with 12 bases remaining between them. For the CDR3, the DNA is TGTGCCAGCAGTATTAGGGGTATCGGGGAGCTGTTTTTT. Its translation: CASSIRGIGELFF.

This chain links TRBV10-2 with TRBJ2-7, with 14 bases aligning to TRBD2. The V and J ends lost 4 bases and 6 bases, in that order; junction bases with no gene match: 2. This CDR3 has 14 residues. CDR1 and CDR2 from the germline V gene are WSHSY and SAAADI. The CDR3: CASSGLAGGAEQYF. In nucleotides, the CDR3 is TGCGCCAGCAGTGGACTAGCGGGAGGGGCCGAGCAGTACTTC.

The chain links TRBV28 to TRBJ2-1, with 12 bases fitting TRBD2. V lost 8 bases, J lost 6 bases, and 5 bases stayed unmatched. This CDR3 is built from 14 residues. Per the germline V gene, CDR1 is MDHEN and CDR2 is SYDVKM. The CDR3 DNA follows: TGTGCCAGCTCTAGCGGGGGGGCTGTCAATGAGCAGTTCTTC. Its protein is CASSSGGAVNEQFF.

The chain carries TRBV10-3 and TRBJ2-7; TRBD2 agrees at 8 bases. V shed 6 bases and J 5 bases; nucleotides not matched to a gene: 9. Per germline, CDR1 ENHRY and CDR2 SYGVKD. The CDR3 is 14 residues long. The CDR3 sequence: CAIRPSGSDDEQYF. For the CDR3, the DNA is TGTGCCATCAGGCCGAGCGGGAGTGATGACGAGCAGTACTTC.

J is TRBJ1-1 and V is TRBV18, with D hard to call. The V gene lost 3 bases and the J gene lost 0 bases, with 14 bases spanning the gap. Germline CDR1 KGHSH, CDR2 LQKENI. CDR3 length: 16 amino acids. In DNA form, the CDR3 reads TGTGCCAGCTCACCCTACTCCGGGGAGGTGAACACTGAAGCTTTCTTT. It encodes CASSPYSGEVNTEAFF.

This clone was seen only a few times. The CDR3 reads CASSLDMNTEAFF. CDR3 bases: TGCGCCAGCAGCTTGGACATGAACACTGAAGCTTTCTTT. The V and J genes are TRBV5-1 and TRBJ1-1; D is undetermined. V was shortened by 0 bases and J by 0 bases, with 3 bases between the two germline ends. Germline CDR1 reads SGHRS; CDR2 reads YFSETQ. The CDR3 consists of 13 residues.

The V gene is TRBV7-7, the J gene TRBJ2-5, with 7 bases fitting TRBD1. This CDR3 is built from 15 residues. The germline CDR1 and CDR2 sequences are SSHAT and FNYEAQ (reference sequence). The trim removed 8 bases at V and 2 bases at J, leaving 11 bases unmatched. The CDR3 loop reads CASGDTGTEQETQYF. As DNA, the CDR3 is TGTGCCAGCGGGGATACAGGGACAGAACAAGAGACCCAGTACTTC.

This chain uses TRBV19 with TRBJ1-1; 7 nucleotides align to TRBD1. The germline CDR1 and CDR2 sequences are LNHDA and SQIVND (reference sequence). This CDR3 comprises 15 residues. Unmatched junction bases numbered 7, after V lost 6 bases and J lost 0 bases. CDR3 in amino acids: CASRTGDRMNTEAFF. CDR3 bases: TGTGCCAGTAGAACAGGGGACCGCATGAACACTGAAGCTTTCTTT.